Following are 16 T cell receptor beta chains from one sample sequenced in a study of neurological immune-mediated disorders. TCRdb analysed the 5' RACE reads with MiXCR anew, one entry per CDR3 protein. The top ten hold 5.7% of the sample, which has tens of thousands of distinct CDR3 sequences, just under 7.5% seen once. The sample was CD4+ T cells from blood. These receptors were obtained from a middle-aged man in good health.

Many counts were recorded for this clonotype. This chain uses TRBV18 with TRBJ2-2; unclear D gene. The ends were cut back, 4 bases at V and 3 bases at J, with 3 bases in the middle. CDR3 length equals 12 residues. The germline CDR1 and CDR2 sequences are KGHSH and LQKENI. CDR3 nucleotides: TGTGCCAGCTCACGGGACACCGGGGAGCTGTTTTTT. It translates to CASSRDTGELFF.

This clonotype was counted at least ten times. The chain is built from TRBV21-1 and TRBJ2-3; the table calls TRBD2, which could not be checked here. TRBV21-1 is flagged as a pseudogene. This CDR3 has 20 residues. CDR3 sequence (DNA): TGTGCCAGCAGCACGTATCCAGCTAGCGGGAAAGAGTCAAGCACAGATACGCAGTATTTT. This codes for CASSTYPASGKESSTDTQYF.

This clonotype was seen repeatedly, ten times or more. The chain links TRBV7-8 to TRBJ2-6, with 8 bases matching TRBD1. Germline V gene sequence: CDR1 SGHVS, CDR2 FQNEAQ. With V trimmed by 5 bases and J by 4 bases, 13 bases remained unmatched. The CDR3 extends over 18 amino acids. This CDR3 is CASSPSWTGSAGANVLTF. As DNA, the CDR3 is TGTGCCAGCAGCCCCAGCTGGACAGGGAGTGCAGGGGCCAACGTCCTGACTTTC.

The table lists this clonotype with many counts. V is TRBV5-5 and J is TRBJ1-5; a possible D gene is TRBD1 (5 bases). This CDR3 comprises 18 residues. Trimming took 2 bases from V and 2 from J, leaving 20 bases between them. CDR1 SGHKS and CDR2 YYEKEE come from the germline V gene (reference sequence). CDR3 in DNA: TGTGCCAGCAGCTTCGGGACGCCGACCCCAGCGGGCAATCAGCCCCAGCATTTT. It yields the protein CASSFGTPTPAGNQPQHF.

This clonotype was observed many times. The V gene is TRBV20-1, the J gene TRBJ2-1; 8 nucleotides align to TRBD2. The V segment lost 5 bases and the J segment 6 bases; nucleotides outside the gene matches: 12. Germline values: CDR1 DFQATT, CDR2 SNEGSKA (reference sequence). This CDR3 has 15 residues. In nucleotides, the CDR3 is TGCAGTGCTTCGATCGGTAGCGGGACACGCAATGAGCAGTTCTTC. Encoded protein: CSASIGSGTRNEQFF.

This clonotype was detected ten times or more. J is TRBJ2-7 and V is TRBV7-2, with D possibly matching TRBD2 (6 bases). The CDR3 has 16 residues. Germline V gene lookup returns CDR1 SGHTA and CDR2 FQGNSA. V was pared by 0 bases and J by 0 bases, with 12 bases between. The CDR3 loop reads CASSLAKAGFSYEQYF. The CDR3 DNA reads TGTGCCAGCAGCTTAGCGAAAGCGGGCTTCTCCTACGAGCAGTACTTC. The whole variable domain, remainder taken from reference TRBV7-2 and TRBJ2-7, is GAGVSQSPSNKVTEKGKDVELRCDPISGHTALYWYRQSLGQGLEFLIYFQGNSAPDKSGLPSDRFSAERTGGSVSTLTIQRTQQEDSAVYLCASSLAKAGFSYEQYFGPGTRLTVT.

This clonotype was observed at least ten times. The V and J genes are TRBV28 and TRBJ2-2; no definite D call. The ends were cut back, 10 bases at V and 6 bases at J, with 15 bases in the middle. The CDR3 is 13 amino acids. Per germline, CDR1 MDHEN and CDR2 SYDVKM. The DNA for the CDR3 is TGTGCCACCTTCGTTACCGTGCCCGGGGAGCTGTTTTTT. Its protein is CATFVTVPGELFF.

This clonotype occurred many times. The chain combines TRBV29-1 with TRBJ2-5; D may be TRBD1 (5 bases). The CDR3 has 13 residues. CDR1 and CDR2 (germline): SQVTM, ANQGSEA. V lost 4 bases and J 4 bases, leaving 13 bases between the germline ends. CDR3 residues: CSVATVLLETQYF. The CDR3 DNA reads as TGCAGCGTTGCGACAGTTCTGTTAGAGACCCAGTACTTC.

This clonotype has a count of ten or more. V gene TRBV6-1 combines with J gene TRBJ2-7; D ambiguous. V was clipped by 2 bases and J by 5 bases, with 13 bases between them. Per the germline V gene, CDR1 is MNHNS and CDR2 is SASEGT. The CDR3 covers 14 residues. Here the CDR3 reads CASSELGKWDEQYF. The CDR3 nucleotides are TGTGCCAGCAGTGAACTGGGGAAATGGGACGAGCAGTACTTC.

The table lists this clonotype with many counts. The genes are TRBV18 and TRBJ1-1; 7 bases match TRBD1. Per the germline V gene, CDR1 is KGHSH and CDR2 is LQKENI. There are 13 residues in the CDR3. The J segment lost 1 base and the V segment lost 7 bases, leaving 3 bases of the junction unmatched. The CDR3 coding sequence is TGTGCCAGCTTAGGGGGCGCGAACACTGAAGCTTTCTTT. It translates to CASLGGANTEAFF.

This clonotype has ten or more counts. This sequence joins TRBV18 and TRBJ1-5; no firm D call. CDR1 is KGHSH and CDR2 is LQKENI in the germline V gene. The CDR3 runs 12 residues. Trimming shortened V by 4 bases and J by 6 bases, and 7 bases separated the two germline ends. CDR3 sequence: CASSQMGQPQHF. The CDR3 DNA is TGTGCCAGCTCACAGATGGGTCAGCCCCAGCATTTT.

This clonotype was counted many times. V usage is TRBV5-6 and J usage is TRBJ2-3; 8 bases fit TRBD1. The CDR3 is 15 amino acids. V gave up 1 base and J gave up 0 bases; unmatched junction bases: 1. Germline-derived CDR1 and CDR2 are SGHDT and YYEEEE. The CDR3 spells CASSLRTGSTDTQYF. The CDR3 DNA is TGTGCCAGCAGCTTGCGGACAGGGAGCACAGATACGCAGTATTTT.

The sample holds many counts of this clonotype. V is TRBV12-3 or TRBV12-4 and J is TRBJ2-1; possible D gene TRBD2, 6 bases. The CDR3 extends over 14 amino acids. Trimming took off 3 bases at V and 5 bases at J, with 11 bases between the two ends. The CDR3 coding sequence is TGTGCCAGCAGTTTCTTCGGGGGAGACAATGAGCAGTTCTTC. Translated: CASSFFGGDNEQFF.

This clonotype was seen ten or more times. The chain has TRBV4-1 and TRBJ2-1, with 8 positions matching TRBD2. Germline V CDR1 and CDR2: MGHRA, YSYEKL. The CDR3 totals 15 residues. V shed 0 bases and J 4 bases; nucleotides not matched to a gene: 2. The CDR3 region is CASSQDQRGYNEQFF. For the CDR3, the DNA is TGCGCCAGCAGCCAAGACCAGCGGGGGTACAATGAGCAGTTCTTC.

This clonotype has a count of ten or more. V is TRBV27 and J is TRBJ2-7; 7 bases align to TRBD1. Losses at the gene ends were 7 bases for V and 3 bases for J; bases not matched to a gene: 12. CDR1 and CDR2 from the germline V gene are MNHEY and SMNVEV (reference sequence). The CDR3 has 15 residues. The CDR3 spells CASKNRDSGFYEQYF. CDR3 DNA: TGTGCCAGCAAAAACCGGGACAGTGGATTCTACGAGCAGTACTTC.

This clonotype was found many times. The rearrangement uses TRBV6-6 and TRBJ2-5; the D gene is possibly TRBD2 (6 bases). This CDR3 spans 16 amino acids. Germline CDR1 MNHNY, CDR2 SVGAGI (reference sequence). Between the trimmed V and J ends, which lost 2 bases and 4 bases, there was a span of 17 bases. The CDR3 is CASSYQAGRSRETQYF. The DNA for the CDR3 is TGTGCCAGCAGTTACCAGGCAGGGAGGAGTAGAGAGACCCAGTACTTC.